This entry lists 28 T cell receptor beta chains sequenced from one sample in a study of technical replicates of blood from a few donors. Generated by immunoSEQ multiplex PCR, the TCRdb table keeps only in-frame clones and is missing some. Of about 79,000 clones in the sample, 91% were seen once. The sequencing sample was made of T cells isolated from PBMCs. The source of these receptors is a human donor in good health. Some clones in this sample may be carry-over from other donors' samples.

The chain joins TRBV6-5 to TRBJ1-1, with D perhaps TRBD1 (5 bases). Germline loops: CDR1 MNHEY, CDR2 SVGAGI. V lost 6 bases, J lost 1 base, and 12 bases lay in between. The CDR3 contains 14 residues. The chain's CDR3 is CASSSSQGNTEAFF. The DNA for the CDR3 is TGTGCCAGCAGCTCCTCCCAGGGGAACACTGAAGCTTTCTTT.

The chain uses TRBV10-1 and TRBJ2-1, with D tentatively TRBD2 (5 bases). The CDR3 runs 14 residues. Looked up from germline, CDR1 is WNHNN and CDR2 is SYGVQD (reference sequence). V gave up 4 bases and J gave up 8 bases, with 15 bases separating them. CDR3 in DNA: TGCGCCAGCAGTGGGCTAGCCAACTTCTATGAGCAGTTCTTC. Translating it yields CASSGLANFYEQFF.

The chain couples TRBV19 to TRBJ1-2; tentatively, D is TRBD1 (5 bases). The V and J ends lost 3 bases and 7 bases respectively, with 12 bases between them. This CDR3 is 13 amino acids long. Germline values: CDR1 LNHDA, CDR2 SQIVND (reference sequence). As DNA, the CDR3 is TGTGCCAGTAGTATTTCAGGGTCGGGTGGCTACACCTTC. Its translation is CASSISGSGGYTF.

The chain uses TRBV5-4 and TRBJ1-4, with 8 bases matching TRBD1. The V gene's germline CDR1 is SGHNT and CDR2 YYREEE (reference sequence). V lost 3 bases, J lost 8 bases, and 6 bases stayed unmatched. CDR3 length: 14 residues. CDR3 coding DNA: TGTGCCAGCAGCTCCGGACAGGGCGGGGAAAAACTGTTTTTT. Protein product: CASSSGQGGEKLFF. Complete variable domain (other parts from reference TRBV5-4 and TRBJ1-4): ETGVTQSPTHLIKTRGQQVTLRCSSQSGHNTVSWYQQALGQGPQFIFQYYREEENGRGNFPPRFSGLQFPNYSSELNVNALELDDSALYLCASSSGQGGEKLFFGSGTQLSVL.

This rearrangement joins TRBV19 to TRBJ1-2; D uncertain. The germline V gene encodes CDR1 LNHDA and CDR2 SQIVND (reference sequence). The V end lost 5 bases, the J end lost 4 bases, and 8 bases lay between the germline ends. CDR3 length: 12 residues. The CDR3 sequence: CASSPPVYGYTF. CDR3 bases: TGTGCCAGTAGTCCTCCGGTCTATGGCTACACCTTC.

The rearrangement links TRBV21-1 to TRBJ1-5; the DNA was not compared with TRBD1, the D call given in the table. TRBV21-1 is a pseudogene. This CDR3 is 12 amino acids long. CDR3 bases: TGTGCCAGCAGCACAGGGGGTCAGCCCCAGCATTTT. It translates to CASSTGGQPQHF.

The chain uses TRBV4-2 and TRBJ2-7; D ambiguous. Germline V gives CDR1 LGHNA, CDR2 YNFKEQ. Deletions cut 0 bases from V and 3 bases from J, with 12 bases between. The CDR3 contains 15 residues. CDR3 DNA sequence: TGTGCCAGCAGCCAAGATAAGCGTGGATACTACGAGCAGTACTTC. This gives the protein CASSQDKRGYYEQYF.

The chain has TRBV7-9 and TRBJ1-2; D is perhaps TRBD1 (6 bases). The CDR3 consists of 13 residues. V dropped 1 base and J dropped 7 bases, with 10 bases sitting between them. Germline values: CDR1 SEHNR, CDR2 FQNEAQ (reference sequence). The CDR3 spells CASSLDRDGGYTF. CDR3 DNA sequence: TGTGCCAGCAGCTTAGACAGGGATGGTGGCTACACCTTC.

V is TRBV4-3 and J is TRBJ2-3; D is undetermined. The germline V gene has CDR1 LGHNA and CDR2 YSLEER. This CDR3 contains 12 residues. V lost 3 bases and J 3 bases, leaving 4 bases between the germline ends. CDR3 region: CASSHLTDTQYF. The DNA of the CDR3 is TGCGCCAGCAGCCACCTTACAGATACGCAGTATTTT.

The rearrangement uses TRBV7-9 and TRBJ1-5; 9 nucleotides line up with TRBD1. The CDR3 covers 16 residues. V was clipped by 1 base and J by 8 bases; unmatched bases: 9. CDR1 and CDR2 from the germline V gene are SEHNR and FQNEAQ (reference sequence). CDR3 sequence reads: CASSLGDRVKGEPQHF. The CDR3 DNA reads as TGTGCCAGCAGCTTAGGGGACAGGGTCAAAGGGGAGCCCCAGCATTTT. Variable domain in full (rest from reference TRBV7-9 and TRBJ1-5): DTGVSQNPRHKITKRGQNVTFRCDPISEHNRLYWYRQTLGQGPEFLTYFQNEAQLEKSRLLSDRFSAERPKGSFSTLEIQRTEQGDSAMYLCASSLGDRVKGEPQHFGDGTRLSIL.

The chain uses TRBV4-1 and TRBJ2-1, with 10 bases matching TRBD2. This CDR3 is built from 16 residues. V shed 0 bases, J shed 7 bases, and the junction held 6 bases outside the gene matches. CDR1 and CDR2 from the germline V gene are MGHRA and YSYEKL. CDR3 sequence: CASSQDRGSGRNEQFF. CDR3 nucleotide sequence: TGCGCCAGCAGCCAAGATAGGGGTAGCGGGAGGAATGAGCAGTTCTTC.

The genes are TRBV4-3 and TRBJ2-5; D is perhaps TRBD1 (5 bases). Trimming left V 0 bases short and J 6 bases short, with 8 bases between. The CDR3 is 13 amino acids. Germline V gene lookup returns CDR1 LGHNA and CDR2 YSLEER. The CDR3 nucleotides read TGCGCCAGCAGCCAAGACAGGGTCAAGACCCAGTACTTC. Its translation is CASSQDRVKTQYF.

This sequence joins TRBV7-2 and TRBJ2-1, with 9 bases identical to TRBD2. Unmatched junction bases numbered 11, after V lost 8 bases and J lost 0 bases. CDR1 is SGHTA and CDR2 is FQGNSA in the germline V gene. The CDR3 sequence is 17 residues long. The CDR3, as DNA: TGTGCCAGCTGTGAACTAGCGGGTCTAAGCTCCTACAATGAGCAGTTCTTC. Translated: CASCELAGLSSYNEQFF.

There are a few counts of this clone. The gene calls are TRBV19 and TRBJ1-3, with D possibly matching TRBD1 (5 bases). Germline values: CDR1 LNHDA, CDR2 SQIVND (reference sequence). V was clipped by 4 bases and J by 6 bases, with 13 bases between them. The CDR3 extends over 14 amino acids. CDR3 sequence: CASSTRQKINTIYF. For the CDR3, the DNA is TGTGCCAGTAGTACACGACAGAAGATAAACACCATATATTTT.

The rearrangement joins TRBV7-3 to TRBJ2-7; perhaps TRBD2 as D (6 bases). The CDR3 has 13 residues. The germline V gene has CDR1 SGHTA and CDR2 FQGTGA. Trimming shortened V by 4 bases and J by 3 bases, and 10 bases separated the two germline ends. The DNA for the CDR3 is TGTGCCAGCAGCTGGTGGGGGGACTACGAGCAGTACTTC. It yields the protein CASSWWGDYEQYF.

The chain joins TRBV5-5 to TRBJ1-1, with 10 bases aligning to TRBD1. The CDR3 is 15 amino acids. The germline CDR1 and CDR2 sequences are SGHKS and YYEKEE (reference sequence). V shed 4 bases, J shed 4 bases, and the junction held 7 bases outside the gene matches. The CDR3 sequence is CASSPDRGRGTEAFF. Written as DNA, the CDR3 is TGTGCCAGCAGCCCTGACAGGGGGCGAGGCACTGAAGCTTTCTTT.

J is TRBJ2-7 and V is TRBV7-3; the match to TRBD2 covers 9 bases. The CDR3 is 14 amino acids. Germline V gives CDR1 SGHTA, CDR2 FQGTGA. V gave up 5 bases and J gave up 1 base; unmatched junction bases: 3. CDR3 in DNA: TGTGCCAGCAGCATTCTAGCGGGATCCTACGAGCAGTACTTC. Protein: CASSILAGSYEQYF.

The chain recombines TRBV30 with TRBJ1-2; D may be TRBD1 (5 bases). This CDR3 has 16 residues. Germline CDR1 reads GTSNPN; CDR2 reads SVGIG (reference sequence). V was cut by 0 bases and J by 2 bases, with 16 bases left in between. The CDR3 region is CAWSVRVRDGNYGYTF. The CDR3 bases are TGTGCCTGGAGTGTACGGGTGCGGGACGGGAACTATGGCTACACCTTC.

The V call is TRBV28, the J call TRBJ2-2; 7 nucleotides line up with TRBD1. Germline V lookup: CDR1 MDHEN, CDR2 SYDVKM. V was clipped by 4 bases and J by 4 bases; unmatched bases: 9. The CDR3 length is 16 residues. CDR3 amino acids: CASSSPVQGFTGELFF. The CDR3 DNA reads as TGTGCCAGCAGTTCCCCGGTACAGGGGTTCACCGGGGAGCTGTTTTTT. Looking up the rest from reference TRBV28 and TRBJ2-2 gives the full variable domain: DVKVTQSSRYLVKRTGEKVFLECVQDMDHENMFWYRQDPGLGLRLIYFSYDVKMKEKGDIPEGYSVSREKKERFSLILESASTNQTSMYLCASSSPVQGFTGELFFGEGSRLTVL.

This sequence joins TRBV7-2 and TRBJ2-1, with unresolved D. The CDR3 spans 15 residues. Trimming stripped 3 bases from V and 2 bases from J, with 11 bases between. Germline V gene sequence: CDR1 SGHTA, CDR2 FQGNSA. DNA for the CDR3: TGTGCCAGCAGCTTCTCAGACTGGGCCTACAATGAGCAGTTCTTC. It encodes CASSFSDWAYNEQFF.

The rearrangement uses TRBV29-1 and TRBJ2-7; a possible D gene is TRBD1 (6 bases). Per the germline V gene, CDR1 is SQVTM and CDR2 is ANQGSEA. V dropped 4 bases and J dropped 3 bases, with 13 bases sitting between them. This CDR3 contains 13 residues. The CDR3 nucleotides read TGCAGCGTTGCCGAGACAGGCGGCTACGAGCAGTACTTC. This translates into CSVAETGGYEQYF.

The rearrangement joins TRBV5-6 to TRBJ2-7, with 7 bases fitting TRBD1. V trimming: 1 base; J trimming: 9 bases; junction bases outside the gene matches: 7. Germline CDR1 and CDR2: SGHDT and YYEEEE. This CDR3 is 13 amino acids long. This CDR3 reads CASSLTGVGRQYF. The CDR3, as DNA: TGTGCCAGCAGCTTGACAGGGGTTGGAAGGCAGTACTTC.

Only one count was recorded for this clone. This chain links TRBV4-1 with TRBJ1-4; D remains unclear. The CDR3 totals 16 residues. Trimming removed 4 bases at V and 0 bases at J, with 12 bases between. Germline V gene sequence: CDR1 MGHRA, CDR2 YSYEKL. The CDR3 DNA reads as TGCGCCAGCAGCCCCCGCTACAGAGCAACTAATGAAAAACTGTTTTTT. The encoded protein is CASSPRYRATNEKLFF.

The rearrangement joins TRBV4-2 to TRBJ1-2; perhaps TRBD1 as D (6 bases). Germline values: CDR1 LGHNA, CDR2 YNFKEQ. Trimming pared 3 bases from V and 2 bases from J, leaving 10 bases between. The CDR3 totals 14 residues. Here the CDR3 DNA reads TGTGCCAGCAGCCACTCGGACAGAAACTATGGCTACACCTTC. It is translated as CASSHSDRNYGYTF.

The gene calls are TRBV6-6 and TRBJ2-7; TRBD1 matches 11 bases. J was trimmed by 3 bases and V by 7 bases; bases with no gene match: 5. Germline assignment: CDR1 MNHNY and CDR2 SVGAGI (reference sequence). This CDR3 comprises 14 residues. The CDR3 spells CASNPGTGGYEQYF. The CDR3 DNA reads TGTGCCAGCAACCCCGGGACAGGGGGCTACGAGCAGTACTTC.

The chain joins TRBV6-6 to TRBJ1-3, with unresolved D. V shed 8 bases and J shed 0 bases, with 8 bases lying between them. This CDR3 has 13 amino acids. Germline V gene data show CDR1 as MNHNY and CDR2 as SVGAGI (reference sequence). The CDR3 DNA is TGTGCCAGCGGGAGGAGCTCTGGAAACACCATATATTTT. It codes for CASGRSSGNTIYF.

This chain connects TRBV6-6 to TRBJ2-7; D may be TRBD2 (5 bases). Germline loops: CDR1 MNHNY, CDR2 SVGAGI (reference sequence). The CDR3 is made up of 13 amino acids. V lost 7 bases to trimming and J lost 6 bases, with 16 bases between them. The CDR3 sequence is CASINPNGGEQYF. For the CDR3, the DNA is TGTGCCAGCATTAATCCCAATGGAGGCGAGCAGTACTTC.

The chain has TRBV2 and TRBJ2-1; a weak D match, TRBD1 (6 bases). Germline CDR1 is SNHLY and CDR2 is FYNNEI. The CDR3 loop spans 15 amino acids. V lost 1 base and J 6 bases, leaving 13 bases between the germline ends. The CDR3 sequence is CASSEEGGASNEQFF. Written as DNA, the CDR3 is TGTGCCAGCAGTGAAGAAGGGGGAGCTAGCAATGAGCAGTTCTTC.